Here is one T cell receptor (beta chain) with its context. The antigen remains unidentified. The sample is drawn from a study of graft-versus-host responses after intestinal transplantation. Study overall: Anti-thymocyte globulin served as induction for all recipients, who then took tacrolimus and steroids for approximately three years.

TCRdb's table, derived via immunoSEQ multiplex PCR, lists solely in-frame clones and lacks some. Among some 79,000 clones listed, roughly 91% were seen once. The receptor was isolated from a human donor who received an intestinal transplant. The sequenced sample was unstimulated CD4+ T cells sorted from spleen or lymph node cells, obtained before intestinal transplant.

CDR3 bases: TGCAGTGCCCTCGGCTATGGCTACACCTTC. This encodes CSALGYGYTF. This sequence joins TRBV20-1 and TRBJ1-2; D gene uncertain. The germline V gene encodes CDR1 DFQATT and CDR2 SNEGSKA (reference sequence). CDR3 length: 10 residues. The V end lost 6 bases, the J end lost 4 bases, and 6 bases lay between the germline ends.